Each of the 32 T cell receptor beta chains below was sequenced from the same sample in a study of blood T cell repertoires in COVID-19. Data came from immunoSEQ multiplex PCR; TCRdb stores just in-frame clones and leaves some out. The sample lists some 240,000 clones, about four fifths occurring once. The sample comprised peripheral blood. These receptors all come from a woman older than 75 with acute or convalescent COVID-19.

The J gene is TRBJ2-3, the V gene TRBV5-1; TRBD2 is a possible D gene (6 bases). This CDR3 is 12 amino acids long. V was pared by 7 bases and J by 6 bases, with 12 bases between. The germline gives CDR1 SGHRS, CDR2 YFSETQ. The CDR3 DNA is TGCGCCAGCTCCACTCGGGGGGATACGCAGTATTTT. Amino acids: CASSTRGDTQYF.

The J gene is TRBJ2-7, the V gene TRBV5-5; D perhaps matches TRBD1 (5 bases). CDR1 and CDR2 (germline): SGHKS, YYEKEE (reference sequence). The V end lost 1 base, the J end lost 10 bases, and 15 bases lay between the germline ends. The CDR3 totals 13 residues. The CDR3 protein is CASSLSAGMQQYF. Written as DNA, the CDR3 is TGTGCCAGCAGCTTGTCGGCAGGGATGCAACAGTACTTC.

The chain is built from TRBV15 and TRBJ1-2, with D possibly TRBD1 on 6 matching bases. The V end lost 0 bases, the J end lost 6 bases, and 14 bases lay between the germline ends. Looked up from germline, CDR1 is LNHNV and CDR2 is YYDKDF (reference sequence). This CDR3 has 15 amino acids. CDR3 sequence: CATSRDADRIHGYTF. CDR3 sequence (DNA): TGTGCCACCAGCAGAGATGCAGACAGGATTCATGGCTACACCTTC.

This chain joins TRBV11-3 and TRBJ2-1; 8 bases are a match to TRBD2. With 1 base clipped from V and 2 bases from J, the junction kept 7 bases outside the gene matches. CDR3 length equals 17 residues. Germline assignment: CDR1 SGHNT and CDR2 YENEEA. The CDR3 loop is CASSLGLGAGAYNEQFF. The CDR3 DNA sequence: TGTGCCAGCAGCTTAGGGTTGGGAGCGGGGGCCTACAATGAGCAGTTCTTC.

This clone appeared once. The gene calls are TRBV11-3 and TRBJ2-2; maybe TRBD1 (6 bases). The V and J ends lost 0 bases and 7 bases respectively, with 12 bases between them. Germline values: CDR1 SGHNT, CDR2 YENEEA. The CDR3 sequence is 15 residues long. CDR3 DNA: TGTGCCAGCAGCTTAGAAGGGGGATTGGGCGGGGAGCTGTTTTTT. It codes for CASSLEGGLGGELFF. The variable domain in full, with the rest retrieved from reference TRBV11-3 and TRBJ2-2, is EAGVVQSPRYKIIEKKQPVAFWCNPISGHNTLYWYLQNLGQGPELLIRYENEEAVDDSQLPKDRFSAERLKGVDSTLKIQPAELGDSAVYLCASSLEGGLGGELFFGEGSRLTVL.

The V gene is TRBV19, the J gene TRBJ2-7; D possibly corresponds to TRBD2 (5 bases). Trimming took 5 bases from V and 6 from J, leaving 17 bases between them. CDR1 is LNHDA, CDR2 SQIVND, per germline (reference sequence). The CDR3 is 14 amino acids. CDR3 amino acids: CASSLHLATREQYF. CDR3 DNA: TGTGCCAGTAGTCTCCACTTAGCGACTCGCGAGCAGTACTTC.

This clone was counted a single time. The genes are TRBV28 and TRBJ2-1, with a tentative D call TRBD2 (6 bases). Trimming shortened V by 1 base and J by 0 bases, and 10 bases separated the two germline ends. Germline CDR1 and CDR2: MDHEN and SYDVKM. This CDR3 spans 16 amino acids. In nucleotides, the CDR3 is TGTGCCAGCAGTTTATCGGGGGTAGGCTCCTACAATGAGCAGTTCTTC. Translation gives CASSLSGVGSYNEQFF. The complete variable domain, with remaining parts taken from reference TRBV28 and TRBJ2-1, reads DVKVTQSSRYLVKRTGEKVFLECVQDMDHENMFWYRQDPGLGLRLIYFSYDVKMKEKGDIPEGYSVSREKKERFSLILESASTNQTSMYLCASSLSGVGSYNEQFFGPGTRLTVL.

J is TRBJ1-4 and V is TRBV29-1; D is perhaps TRBD1 (5 bases). The CDR3 has 13 residues. Germline CDR1 reads SQVTM; CDR2 reads ANQGSEA. Trimming stripped 6 bases from V and 7 bases from J, with 15 bases between. DNA of the CDR3: TGCAGCGTCGGGGGAGGGGTCGGTGAAAAACTGTTTTTT. Translation gives CSVGGGVGEKLFF. Full variable domain (remainder filled in from reference TRBV29-1 and TRBJ1-4): SAVISQKPSRDICQRGTSLTIQCQVDSQVTMMFWYRQQPGQSLTLIATANQGSEATYESGFVIDKFPISRPNLTFSTLTVSNMSPEDSSIYLCSVGGGVGEKLFFGSGTQLSVL.

The rearrangement links TRBV24-1 to TRBJ2-2; D is uncertain. Per germline, CDR1 KGHDR and CDR2 SFDVKD. CDR3 length equals 12 residues. V lost 6 bases to trimming and J lost 6 bases, with 7 bases between them. The CDR3 loop reads CATSRGSGELFF. DNA for the CDR3: TGTGCCACCAGTCGAGGATCCGGGGAGCTGTTTTTT.

As concerns this clone: The sample contains more than one DNA sequence encoding this CDR3. The chain employs TRBV4-1 and TRBJ1-1; D uncertain. With 1 base removed from V and 2 bases from J, the gap between germline ends came to 8 bases. Per germline, CDR1 MGHRA and CDR2 YSYEKL. The CDR3 spans 14 residues. As DNA, the CDR3 is TGCGCCAGCAGCCAAGTGGGAGGAAACACTGAAGCTTTCTTT. Encoded protein: CASSQVGGNTEAFF.

The chain links TRBV11-2 to TRBJ2-7; 7 bases line up with TRBD1. V was clipped by 4 bases and J by 1 base; unmatched bases: 10. The CDR3 sequence is 16 residues long. Germline-derived CDR1 and CDR2 are SGHAT and FQNNGV. CDR3 sequence reads: CASSSGYDRVSYEQYF. CDR3 DNA: TGTGCCAGCAGCTCGGGATACGACAGGGTTTCCTACGAGCAGTACTTC. Based on the CDR3 plus reference TRBV11-2 and TRBJ2-7, the full variable domain is EAGVAQSPRYKIIEKRQSVAFWCNPISGHATLYWYQQILGQGPKLLIQFQNNGVVDDSQLPKDRFSAERLKGVDSTLKIQPAKLEDSAVYLCASSSGYDRVSYEQYFGPGTRLTVT.

The chain employs TRBV6-5 and TRBJ2-7, with 7 nucleotides matching TRBD1. V was clipped by 6 bases and J by 2 bases; unmatched bases: 1. The CDR3 is 12 amino acids. Germline CDR1 and CDR2: MNHEY and SVGAGI. Here the CDR3 DNA reads TGTGCCAGCAGAGACAGGGCCTACGAGCAGTACTTC. It codes for CASRDRAYEQYF.

The chain recombines TRBV27 with TRBJ2-3, with D hard to call. CDR3 length: 16 amino acids. Germline V lookup: CDR1 MNHEY, CDR2 SMNVEV (reference sequence). Trimming took off 3 bases at V and 5 bases at J, with 18 bases between the two ends. CDR3 sequence (DNA): TGTGCCAGCAGTTTTGGGCACCCCCTATATGGAGATACGCAGTATTTT. This sequence encodes CASSFGHPLYGDTQYF.

This chain uses TRBV11-2 with TRBJ2-7; 8 nucleotides align to TRBD1. There are 13 residues in the CDR3. Losses at the gene ends were 5 bases for V and 8 bases for J; bases not matched to a gene: 8. Germline-derived CDR1 and CDR2 are SGHAT and FQNNGV. The CDR3 here is CASSGTGLVKQYF. The CDR3 region has the DNA TGTGCCAGCAGCGGGACAGGTTTGGTGAAGCAGTACTTC. Filled out from reference TRBV11-2 and TRBJ2-7, the complete variable domain reads EAGVAQSPRYKIIEKRQSVAFWCNPISGHATLYWYQQILGQGPKLLIQFQNNGVVDDSQLPKDRFSAERLKGVDSTLKIQPAKLEDSAVYLCASSGTGLVKQYFGPGTRLTVT.

The chain is built from TRBV19 and TRBJ2-7; weak D call: TRBD2 (6 bases). CDR3 size: 13 residues. Germline assignment: CDR1 LNHDA and CDR2 SQIVND (reference sequence). Trimming left V 5 bases short and J 7 bases short, with 15 bases between. CDR3 residues: CASSGRGSGEQYF. As DNA, the CDR3 is TGTGCCAGTAGTGGCCGGGGGTCGGGAGAGCAGTACTTC.

V gene TRBV4-1 combines with J gene TRBJ2-7; 7 positions agree with TRBD1. CDR3 length: 14 residues. V was clipped by 5 bases and J by 2 bases; unmatched bases: 6. The germline gives CDR1 MGHRA, CDR2 YSYEKL. For the CDR3, the DNA is TGCGCCAGCAGCTACGACAGGGCTACCTACGAGCAGTACTTC. Residues: CASSYDRATYEQYF.

Comment on this clone: At the DNA level, this CDR3 is encoded by other sequences in the same sample as well. The V gene is TRBV30, the J gene TRBJ2-2; D might be TRBD1 (5 bases). The CDR3 spans 15 residues. Trimming stripped 0 bases from V and 5 bases from J, with 13 bases between. Germline CDR1 is GTSNPN and CDR2 is SVGIG (reference sequence). The CDR3 region is CAWSVRGRGTGELFF. For the CDR3, the DNA is TGTGCCTGGAGTGTAAGAGGAAGGGGAACCGGGGAGCTGTTTTTT.

This clone was detected a few times. CDR3 sequence: CASSFQAGGSYEQYF. As DNA, the CDR3 is TGTGCCAGCAGTTTCCAGGCCGGCGGGTCCTACGAGCAGTACTTC. V is TRBV28 and J is TRBJ2-7; TRBD2 might be the D (5 bases). V lost 3 bases to trimming and J lost 1 base, with 13 bases between them. The CDR3 spans 15 residues. Germline-derived CDR1 and CDR2 are MDHEN and SYDVKM.

The gene calls are TRBV5-5 and TRBJ2-7; D call uncertain. Trimming removed 2 bases from V and 0 bases from J, with 6 bases in between. Germline V lookup: CDR1 SGHKS, CDR2 YYEKEE (reference sequence). The CDR3 runs to 13 residues. In DNA form, the CDR3 reads TGTGCCAGCAGCTTTGGTAGCTCCTACGAGCAGTACTTC. Its protein is CASSFGSSYEQYF.

The chain couples TRBV15 to TRBJ2-5; no firm D call. The germline CDR1 and CDR2 sequences are LNHNV and YYDKDF (reference sequence). The CDR3 is 13 amino acids. Trimming stripped 1 base from V and 4 bases from J, with 7 bases between. The CDR3 DNA reads TGTGCCACCAGCAGAGGGCCGCCAGAGACCCAGTACTTC. Its protein is CATSRGPPETQYF.

The chain has TRBV18 and TRBJ1-3; 9 positions match TRBD1. After removal of 6 bases from V and 3 bases from J, the junction contained 6 bases not matched to a gene. Looked up from germline, CDR1 is KGHSH and CDR2 is LQKENI. There are 15 residues in the CDR3. The CDR3 loop is CASSPGTGIGNTIYF. CDR3 bases: TGTGCCAGCTCCCCCGGGACAGGGATTGGAAACACCATATATTTT.

This sequence joins TRBV5-1 and TRBJ2-1; 9 bases map to TRBD1. This CDR3 comprises 15 residues. With 3 bases clipped from V and 4 bases from J, the junction kept 5 bases outside the gene matches. The germline gives CDR1 SGHRS, CDR2 YFSETQ. As DNA, the CDR3 is TGCGCCAGCAGCTCCGGGACAGGGCCTTACAATGAGCAGTTCTTC. As protein: CASSSGTGPYNEQFF.

The rearrangement links TRBV12-5 to TRBJ2-7; 12 positions agree with TRBD2. With V trimmed by 4 bases and J by 5 bases, 9 bases remained unmatched. Germline CDR1 and CDR2: LGHNT and FRNRAP. This CDR3 has 16 amino acids. CDR3 in DNA: TGTGCTAGTGGTTGGCCGCTAGCGGGGGGGCTGAACGAGCAGTACTTC. This translates into CASGWPLAGGLNEQYF.

CDR3 sequence reads: CASSKDPRQGNTEAFF. In nucleotides, the CDR3 is TGCGCCAGCAGCAAGGATCCCCGACAGGGGAACACTGAAGCTTTCTTT. The chain has TRBV5-1 and TRBJ1-1; 7 bases map to TRBD1. CDR1 SGHRS and CDR2 YFSETQ come from the germline V gene. The CDR3 length is 16 residues. Trimming at V came to 4 bases and at J to 1 base, leaving 10 bases not matched to a gene.

To note about this clone: Distinct nucleotide sequences in the sample also encode this CDR3. CDR3 loop: CASSVGQFTGELFF. The CDR3 region has the DNA TGTGCCAGCAGCGTAGGACAATTCACCGGGGAGCTGTTTTTT. The V and J genes are TRBV9 and TRBJ2-2; D uncertain. Germline CDR1 and CDR2: SGDLS and YYNGEE. The CDR3 consists of 14 residues. V was clipped by 0 bases and J by 4 bases, with 7 bases between them.

The chain has TRBV1 and TRBJ1-5; the tabulated D call, TRBD1, remains unverified against the DNA. TRBV1 is designated a pseudogene. This CDR3 is 15 amino acids long. CDR3 protein: CTSSQQDRVGQPQHF. The CDR3 nucleotides are TGCACCAGCAGCCAACAAGACAGGGTGGGTCAGCCCCAGCATTTT.

V and J are TRBV12-3 or TRBV12-4 and TRBJ1-2, with D hard to call. CDR3 size: 12 residues. The ends were cut back, 6 bases at V and 3 bases at J, with 8 bases in the middle. In DNA form, the CDR3 reads TGTGCCAGCAGCCGCGGGGACTATGGCTACACCTTC. Its protein is CASSRGDYGYTF.

The gene calls are TRBV29-1 and TRBJ2-7, with TRBD1 identical over 10 bases. The length of the CDR3 is 14 residues. The V and J ends lost 4 bases and 2 bases, in that order; junction bases with no gene match: 5. Germline V gene data show CDR1 as SQVTM and CDR2 as ANQGSEA. The CDR3 loop reads CSVAGQGLPYEQYF. Written as DNA, the CDR3 is TGCAGCGTTGCGGGACAGGGGCTTCCCTACGAGCAGTACTTC.

This clone was seen a few times. This sequence joins TRBV9 and TRBJ1-1; D is ambiguous. The CDR3 has 16 amino acids. The germline V and J ends were trimmed by 4 bases and 3 bases, with 19 bases remaining between them. Looked up from germline, CDR1 is SGDLS and CDR2 is YYNGEE. The CDR3 coding sequence is TGTGCCAGCAGCCGAGGGCCCCCTCCTCCGGACACTGAAGCTTTCTTT. It translates to CASSRGPPPPDTEAFF.

The chain couples TRBV18 to TRBJ2-1; TRBD1 matches at 9 bases. CDR3 length: 14 residues. The germline CDR1 and CDR2 sequences are KGHSH and LQKENI. V shed 4 bases, J shed 9 bases, and the junction held 7 bases outside the gene matches. CDR3 residues: CASSREQGAAEQFF. The CDR3 DNA reads as TGTGCCAGCTCACGAGAACAGGGGGCGGCTGAGCAGTTCTTC.

This clone turned up a few times. The chain links TRBV28 to TRBJ1-2; D is ambiguous. V lost 2 bases to trimming and J lost 3 bases, with 13 bases between them. CDR1 and CDR2 (germline): MDHEN, SYDVKM. The CDR3 length is 15 residues. The DNA for the CDR3 is TGTGCCAGCAGTTTAAGCAGCATGGGAGACTATGGCTACACCTTC. Residues: CASSLSSMGDYGYTF.

This chain joins TRBV7-9 and TRBJ2-3; TRBD2 matches 13 bases. From germline, CDR1 is SEHNR and CDR2 FQNEAQ (reference sequence). V shed 4 bases, J shed 4 bases, and the junction held 11 bases outside the gene matches. The CDR3 sequence is 18 residues long. The CDR3 nucleotides read TGTGCCAGCAGCTCCGACCTTGGACTAGCGGGGGCGCCAGATACGCAGTATTTT. This encodes CASSSDLGLAGAPDTQYF.